The rows below give T cell receptor beta chains drawn from one sample of a study of cytomegalovirus exposure and HLA in healthy donors. Assay: immunoSEQ multiplex PCR; the TCRdb copy retains only in-frame clones and omits some. This table has 200,000 to 250,000 clones, more than 75% appearing once. The sample was PBMCs. These receptors originate from a human donor in good health. CDR3s include the opening cysteine and the closing phenylalanine or tryptophan. The order of the fields is V gene, CDR3 protein.

TRBV6-1,CASTRGPGETQYF
TRBV27,CASSLRGYEQYF
TRBV4-1,CASSQPRLAGGLHNEQFF
TRBV9,CASSVAGVQTQYF
TRBV2,CASRRPGGGSYEQYF
TRBV6-5,CASSRPVAGGTEAFF
TRBV6-6,CASSQIASSSYEQYF
TRBV4-1,CASSQGWGRFFEKLFF
TRBV2,CASSEAGQGAISGTNEKLFF
TRBV23-1,CAIEDLPQHF
TRBV19,CASRAGGEGNTIYF
TRBV7-8,CASSPTGGITEAFF
TRBV9,CASSPRGLAASYEQYF
TRBV25-1,CASSGSGPQGQETQYF